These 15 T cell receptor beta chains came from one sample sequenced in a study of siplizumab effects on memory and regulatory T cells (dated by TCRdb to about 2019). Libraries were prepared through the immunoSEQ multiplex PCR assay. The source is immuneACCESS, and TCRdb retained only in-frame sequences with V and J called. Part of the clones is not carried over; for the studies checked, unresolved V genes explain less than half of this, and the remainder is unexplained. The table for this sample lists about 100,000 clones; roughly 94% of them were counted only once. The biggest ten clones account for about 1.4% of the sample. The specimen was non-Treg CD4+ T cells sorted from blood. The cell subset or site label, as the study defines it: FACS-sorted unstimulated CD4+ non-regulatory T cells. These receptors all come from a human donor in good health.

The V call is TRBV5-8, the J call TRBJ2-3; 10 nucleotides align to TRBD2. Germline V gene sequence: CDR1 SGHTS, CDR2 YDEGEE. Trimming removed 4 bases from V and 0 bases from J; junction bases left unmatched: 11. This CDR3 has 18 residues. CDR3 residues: CASSRGLAAGPSTDTQYF. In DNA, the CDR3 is TGTGCCAGCAGCAGAGGACTAGCGGCCGGGCCTAGCACAGATACGCAGTATTTT. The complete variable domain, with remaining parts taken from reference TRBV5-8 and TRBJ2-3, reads EAGVTQSPTHLIKTRGQQATLRCSPISGHTSVYWYQQALGLGLQFLLWYDEGEERNRGNFPPRFSGRQFPNYSSELNVNALELEDSALYLCASSRGLAAGPSTDTQYFGPGTRLTVL.

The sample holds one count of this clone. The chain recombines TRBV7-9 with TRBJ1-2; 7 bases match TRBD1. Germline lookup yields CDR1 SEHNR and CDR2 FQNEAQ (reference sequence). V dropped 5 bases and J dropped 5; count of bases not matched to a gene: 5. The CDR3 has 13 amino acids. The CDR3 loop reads CASSTRDSYGYTF. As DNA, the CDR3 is TGTGCCAGCAGCACACGGGACAGTTATGGCTACACCTTC. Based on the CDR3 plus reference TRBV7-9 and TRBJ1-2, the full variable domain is DTGVSQNPRHKITKRGQNVTFRCDPISEHNRLYWYRQTLGQGPEFLTYFQNEAQLEKSRLLSDRFSAERPKGSFSTLEIQRTEQGDSAMYLCASSTRDSYGYTFGSGTRLTVV.

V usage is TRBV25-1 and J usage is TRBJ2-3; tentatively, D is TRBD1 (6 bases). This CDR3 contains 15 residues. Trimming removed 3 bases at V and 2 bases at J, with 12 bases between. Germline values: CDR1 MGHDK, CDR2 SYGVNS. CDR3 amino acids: CASSDGYRVTDTQYF. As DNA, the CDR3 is TGTGCCAGCAGTGATGGGTACAGGGTCACAGATACGCAGTATTTT.

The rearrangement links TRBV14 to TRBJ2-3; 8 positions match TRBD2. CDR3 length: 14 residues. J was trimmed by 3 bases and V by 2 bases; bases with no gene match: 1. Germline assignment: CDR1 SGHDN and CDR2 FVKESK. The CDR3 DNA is TGTGCCAGCAGCCAAAGCGGGAGAACAGATACGCAGTATTTT. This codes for CASSQSGRTDTQYF.

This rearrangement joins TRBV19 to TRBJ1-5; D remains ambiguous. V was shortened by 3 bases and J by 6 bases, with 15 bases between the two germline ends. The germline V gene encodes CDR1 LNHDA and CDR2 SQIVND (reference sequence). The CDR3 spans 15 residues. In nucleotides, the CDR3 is TGTGCCAGTAGTATTGAGGGAAGGGCGCCTCAGCCCCAGCATTTT. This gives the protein CASSIEGRAPQPQHF.

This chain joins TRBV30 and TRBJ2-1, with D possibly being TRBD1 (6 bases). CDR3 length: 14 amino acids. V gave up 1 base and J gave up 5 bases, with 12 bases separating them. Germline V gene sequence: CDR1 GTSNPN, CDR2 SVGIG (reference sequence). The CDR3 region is CAWSAEGVHNEQFF. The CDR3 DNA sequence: TGTGCCTGGAGTGCAGAGGGGGTCCACAATGAGCAGTTCTTC.

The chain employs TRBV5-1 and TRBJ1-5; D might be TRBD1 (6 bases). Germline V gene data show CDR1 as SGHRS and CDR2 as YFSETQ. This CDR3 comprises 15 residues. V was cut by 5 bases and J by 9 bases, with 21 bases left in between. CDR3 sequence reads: CASRPDSSDLRPQHF. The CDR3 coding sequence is TGCGCCAGCAGACCGGACAGCTCAGACCTAAGGCCCCAGCATTTT.

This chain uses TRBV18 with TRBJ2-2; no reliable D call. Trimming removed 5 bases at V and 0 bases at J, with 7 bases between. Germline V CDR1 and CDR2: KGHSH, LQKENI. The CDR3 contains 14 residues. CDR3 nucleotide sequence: TGTGCCAGCTCAGAGCACGCGAACACCGGGGAGCTGTTTTTT. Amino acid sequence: CASSEHANTGELFF.

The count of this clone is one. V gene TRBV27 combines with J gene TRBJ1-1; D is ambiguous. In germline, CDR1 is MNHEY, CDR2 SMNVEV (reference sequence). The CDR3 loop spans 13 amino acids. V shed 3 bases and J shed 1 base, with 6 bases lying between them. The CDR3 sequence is CASSFYRNTEAFF. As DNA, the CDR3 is TGTGCCAGCAGTTTCTACAGGAACACTGAAGCTTTCTTT.

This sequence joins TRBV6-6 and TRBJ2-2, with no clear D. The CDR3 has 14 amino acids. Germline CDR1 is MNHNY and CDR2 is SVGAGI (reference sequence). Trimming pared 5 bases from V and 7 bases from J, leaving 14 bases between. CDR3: CASSGSMWDGELFF. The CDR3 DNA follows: TGTGCCAGCAGTGGATCTATGTGGGACGGGGAGCTGTTTTTT.

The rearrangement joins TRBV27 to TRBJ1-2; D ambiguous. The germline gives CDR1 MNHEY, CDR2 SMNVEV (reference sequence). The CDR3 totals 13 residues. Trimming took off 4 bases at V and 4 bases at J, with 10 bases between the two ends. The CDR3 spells CASSYRGAYGYTF. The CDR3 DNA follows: TGTGCCAGCAGTTACAGAGGAGCCTATGGCTACACCTTC.

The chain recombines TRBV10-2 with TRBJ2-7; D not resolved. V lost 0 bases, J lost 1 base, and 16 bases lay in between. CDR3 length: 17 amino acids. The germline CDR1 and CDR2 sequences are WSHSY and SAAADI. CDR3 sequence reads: CASSESIPWARSYEQYF. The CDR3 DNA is TGCGCCAGCAGTGAGTCGATTCCGTGGGCACGGTCCTACGAGCAGTACTTC.

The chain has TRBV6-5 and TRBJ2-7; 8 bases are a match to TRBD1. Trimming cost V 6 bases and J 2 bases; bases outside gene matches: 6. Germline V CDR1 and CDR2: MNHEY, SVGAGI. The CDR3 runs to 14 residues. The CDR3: CASSLTTGAYEQYF. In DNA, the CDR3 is TGTGCCAGCAGCCTAACGACAGGGGCCTACGAGCAGTACTTC.

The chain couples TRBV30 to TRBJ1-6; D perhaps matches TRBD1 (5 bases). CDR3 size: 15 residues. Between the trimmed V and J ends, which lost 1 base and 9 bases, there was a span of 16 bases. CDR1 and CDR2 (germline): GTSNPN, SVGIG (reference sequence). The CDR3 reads CAWSGEGLIRSPLHF. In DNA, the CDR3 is TGTGCCTGGAGTGGTGAGGGGCTGATACGTTCACCCCTCCACTTT.

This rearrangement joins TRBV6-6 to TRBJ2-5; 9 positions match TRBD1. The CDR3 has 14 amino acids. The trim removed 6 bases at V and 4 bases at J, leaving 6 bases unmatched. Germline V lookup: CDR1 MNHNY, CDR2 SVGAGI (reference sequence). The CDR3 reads CASRDRGGLETQYF. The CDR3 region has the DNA TGTGCCAGCAGGGACAGGGGAGGTTTAGAGACCCAGTACTTC.